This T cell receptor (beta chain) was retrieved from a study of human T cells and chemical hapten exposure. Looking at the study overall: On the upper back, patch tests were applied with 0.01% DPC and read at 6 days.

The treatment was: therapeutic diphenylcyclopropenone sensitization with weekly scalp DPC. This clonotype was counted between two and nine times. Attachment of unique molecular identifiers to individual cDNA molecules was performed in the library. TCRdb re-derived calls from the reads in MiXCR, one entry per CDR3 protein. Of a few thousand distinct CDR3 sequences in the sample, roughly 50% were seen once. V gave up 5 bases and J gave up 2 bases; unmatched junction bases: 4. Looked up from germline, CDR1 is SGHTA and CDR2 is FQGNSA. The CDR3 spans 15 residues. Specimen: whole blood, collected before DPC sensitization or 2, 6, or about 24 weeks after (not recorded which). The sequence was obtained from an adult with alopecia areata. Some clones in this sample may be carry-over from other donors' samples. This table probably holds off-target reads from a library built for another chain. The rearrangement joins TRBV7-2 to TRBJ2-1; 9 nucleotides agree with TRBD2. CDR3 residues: CASSRLAGTYNEQFF. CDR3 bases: TGTGCCAGCAGCCGTCTAGCGGGGACCTACAATGAGCAGTTCTTC.